This T cell receptor beta chain was observed in a study of T cell responses to AZD1222 COVID-19 vaccine. A note on this clone: Its antigen is as yet unknown.

Overall study findings and caveats: At study baseline, merely more than 5 AZD1222 recipients were seropositive. Donors in the cohort were predominantly white British and more often female, and clonal diversity was possibly underestimated.

The CDR3 runs 15 residues. Germline CDR1 SGHNT, CDR2 YYREEE (reference sequence). With V trimmed by 0 bases and J by 5 bases, 4 bases remained unmatched. Sequencing was performed with immunoSEQ multiplex PCR; in TCRdb, only in-frame clones are kept and a portion is missing. The sample has 150,000 to 200,000 clones, 90% seen once. The sample here was peripheral blood, taken on day 0 of AZD1222 vaccination. The V call is TRBV5-4, the J call TRBJ2-2; 7 nucleotides agree with TRBD1. This TCR was recovered from an adult in good health. CDR3 sequence reads: CASSLDRGWTGELFF. In DNA, the CDR3 is TGTGCCAGCAGCTTGGACAGGGGTTGGACCGGGGAGCTGTTTTTT.